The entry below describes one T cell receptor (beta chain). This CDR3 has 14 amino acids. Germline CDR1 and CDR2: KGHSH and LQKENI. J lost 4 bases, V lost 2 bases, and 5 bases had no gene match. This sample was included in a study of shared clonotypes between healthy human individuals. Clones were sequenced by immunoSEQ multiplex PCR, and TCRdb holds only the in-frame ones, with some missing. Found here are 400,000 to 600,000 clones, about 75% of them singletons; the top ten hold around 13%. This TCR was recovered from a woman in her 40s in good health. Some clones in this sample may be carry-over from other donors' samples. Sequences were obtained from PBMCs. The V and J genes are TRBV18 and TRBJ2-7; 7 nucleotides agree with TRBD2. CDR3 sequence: CASSPGGGLYEQYF. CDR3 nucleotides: TGTGCCAGCTCACCAGGGGGGGGTTTGTACGAGCAGTACTTC. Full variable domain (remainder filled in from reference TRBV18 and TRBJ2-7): NAGVMQNPRHLVRRRGQEARLRCSPMKGHSHVYWYRQLPEEGLKFMVYLQKENIIDESGMPKERFSAEFPKEGPSILRIQQVVRGDSAAYFCASSPGGGLYEQYFGPGTRLTVT.